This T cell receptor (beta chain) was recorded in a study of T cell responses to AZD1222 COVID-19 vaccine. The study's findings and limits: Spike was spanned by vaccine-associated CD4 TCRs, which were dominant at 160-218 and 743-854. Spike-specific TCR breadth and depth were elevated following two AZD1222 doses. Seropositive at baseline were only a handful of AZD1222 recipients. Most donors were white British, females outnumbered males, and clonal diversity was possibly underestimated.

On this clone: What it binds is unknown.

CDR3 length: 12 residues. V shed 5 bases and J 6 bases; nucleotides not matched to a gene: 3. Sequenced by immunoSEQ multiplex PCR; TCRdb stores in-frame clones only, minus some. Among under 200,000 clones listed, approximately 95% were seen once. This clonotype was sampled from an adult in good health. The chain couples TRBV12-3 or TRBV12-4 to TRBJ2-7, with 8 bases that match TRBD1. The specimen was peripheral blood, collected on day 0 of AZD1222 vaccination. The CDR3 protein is CASSQTGVEQYF. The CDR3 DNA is TGTGCCAGCAGTCAGACAGGGGTCGAGCAGTACTTC.